This is a list of T cell receptor beta chains from one sample in a study of Graves' ophthalmopathy and Graves' hyperthyroidism. TCRdb recomputed calls from the multiplex PCR reads with MiXCR, one row per CDR3 protein. Seen here are about 620,000 distinct CDR3 sequences, around a fifth observed once, and the top ten hold approximately 6.5%. The sample consisted of peripheral blood. Receptors originate from a woman between 18 and 29 years old with stable Graves' hyperthyroidism. Some clones in this sample may be carry-over from other donors' samples. CDR3s include the opening cysteine and the closing phenylalanine or tryptophan. D genes are given only for firm matches. Clone size appears in some rows only: once, few, many, or a class for an expanded clone.

cdr3_nt cdr3_aa d_call v_call clone_size j_call
TGTGCCAGCAGTATTGGACTAGCGGGAGGCCCCTCCTACGAGCAGTACTTC CASSIGLAGGPSYEQYF TRBD2 TRBV12-3/TRBV12-4 many TRBJ2-7
TGTGCCAGCAGTTGGGGATCGACACCTGGGACCATGAACACTGAAGCTTTCTTT CASSWGSTPGTMNTEAFF - TRBV28 many TRBJ1-1
TGTGCCAGCAGTTGGTATCGGGGGAACACTGAAGCTTTCTTT CASSWYRGNTEAFF - TRBV12-3/TRBV12-4 many TRBJ1-1
TGCAGTGCTAGTAGTTTCACACAGGGTTTTTCCTATGGCTACACCTTC CSASSFTQGFSYGYTF - TRBV20-1 many TRBJ1-2
TGCGCCAGCAGCTTGAGGGCGGCAGATAGATCCTCCTGGAACTTC CASSLRAADRSSWNF - TRBV5-1 - TRBJ2-7
TGTGCCAGCAGTGAGAGCCGCAATCAGCCCCAGCATTTT CASSESRNQPQHF - TRBV2 - TRBJ1-5
TGTGCCAGCAAAGCAGGAACACAAAATTCACCCCTCCACTTT CASKAGTQNSPLHF - TRBV6-5 many TRBJ1-6
TGTGCCAGCAGTTTACCGACTAGCGGGAAGGACGAGCAGTACTTC CASSLPTSGKDEQYF TRBD2 TRBV28 - TRBJ2-7
TGTGCCAGCAGCTTAGCGCCTGGGAGGGTCACCAGGGAGCTGTTTTTT CASSLAPGRVTRELFF TRBD2 TRBV7-8 - TRBJ2-2
TGTGCCAGCCGCGCGCGTGACAGGGGGAACCCCTACGAGCAGTACTTC CASRARDRGNPYEQYF TRBD1 TRBV11-2 many TRBJ2-7
TGTGCCAGCAGCCAAGATGTGCGACAGGGGGCCAAAAACATTCAGTACTTC CASSQDVRQGAKNIQYF TRBD1 TRBV3-1 few TRBJ2-4
TGTGCCAGCTCAGGGACCGGGACCACTAACTATGGCTACACCTTC CASSGTGTTNYGYTF - TRBV18 few TRBJ1-2
TGTGCCAGCCTCAATACAGGGGGCGCGGGACGGGAGCTGTTTTTT CASLNTGGAGRELFF TRBD1 TRBV6-1 - TRBJ2-2
TGCAGTGCTAGAGGCCAGGTCGGCTACACCTTC CSARGQVGYTF - TRBV20-1 - TRBJ1-2
TGTGCCAGTAGTATGAGGGGGCAGAACACTGAAGCTTTCTTT CASSMRGQNTEAFF TRBD1 TRBV19 many TRBJ1-1
TGTGCCAGCACCGCTTCTGGCACTGAAGCTTTCTTT CASTASGTEAFF - TRBV14 few TRBJ1-1
TGTGCCAGCGGACTAGCGGGGGTGGAGCAGTACTTC CASGLAGVEQYF TRBD2 TRBV19 many TRBJ2-7
TGTGCCTGGAGGACCCAGGGGGCGCGGTCACCCCTCCACTTT CAWRTQGARSPLHF TRBD1 TRBV30 many TRBJ1-6
TGCAGTGCTAGAGGAGTGGGGGGGGGGAACACTGAAGCTTTCTTT CSARGVGGGNTEAFF - TRBV20-1 - TRBJ1-1
TGTGCCAGCAGCTTAGAACTAGGTTACGTTGAGACCCAGTACTTC CASSLELGYVETQYF - TRBV11-2 many TRBJ2-5
TGTGCCACCAGCAGAGAAAGGAACGGGAACTATGGCTACACCTTC CATSRERNGNYGYTF - TRBV15 - TRBJ1-2
TGTGCCAGCAGCCTGCTTGGGGCAGAGGAGACCCAGTACTTC CASSLLGAEETQYF - TRBV3-1 few TRBJ2-5
TGTGCCAGCAGCTCTGCCTCGGGGTGGTACGAGCAGTACTTC CASSSASGWYEQYF - TRBV7-2 many TRBJ2-7
TGTGCCAGCAGTGAAGATCGGACAGGGTGGGTGTCTGGAATGTCTGGAAACACCATATATTTT CASSEDRTGWVSGMSGNTIYF TRBD1 TRBV2 many TRBJ1-3
TGCGCCAGCAGCCAAGTCGGGAGGAGGGCCTCTGGGGCCAACGTCCTGACTTTC CASSQVGRRASGANVLTF TRBD2 TRBV4-1 many TRBJ2-6
TGTGCCAGCAGTCCCCGTTTCCCCACTGAAGCTTTCTTT CASSPRFPTEAFF - TRBV12-3/TRBV12-4 many TRBJ1-1
TGCAGTGCTCAGAGGGGTGCGGGAGCGAACACCGGGGAGCTGTTTTTT CSAQRGAGANTGELFF TRBD2 TRBV20-1 few TRBJ2-2
TGTGCCAGCAGCTTGCCCCGGGGGGTCCAAGAGACCCAGTACTTC CASSLPRGVQETQYF TRBD2 TRBV7-2 many TRBJ2-5
TGTGCCAGCAGTTTAGGAGGCAGGGGAGCACCGGAGTACTTC CASSLGGRGAPEYF - TRBV12-3/TRBV12-4 - TRBJ2-5
TGTGCCAGCAGTCAAGGAGGCAGACCCGACTATGGCTACACCTTC CASSQGGRPDYGYTF - TRBV6-1 - TRBJ1-2